This T cell receptor (beta chain) derives from a study of cytomegalovirus exposure and HLA in healthy donors. Study overall: From donors who were HLA-typed, an early data release held around 80 million unique TCRs.

Remarks on this clone: What it binds is not known.

Study-level points and caveats: TCR beta V segments were, for the most part, productive about 87% or about 30% of the time in an earlier analysis.

V lost 5 bases to trimming and J lost 3 bases, with 14 bases between them. Germline loops: CDR1 GTSNPN, CDR2 SVGIG (reference sequence). The CDR3 length is 13 residues. PCR used 60 Vbeta primers and 13 Jbeta primers. TCRdb's table, derived via immunoSEQ multiplex PCR, lists solely in-frame clones and lacks some. This sample yields 100,000 or so clones, of which approximately 12% are seen a single time; about a sixth belongs to the top ten. This sequence originates from a man aged 35-49 years in good health and CMV-seropositive. The chain employs TRBV30 and TRBJ2-7, with a tentative D call TRBD2 (6 bases). Sequencing was performed on PBMCs. As DNA, the CDR3 is TGTGCCTGGGACCGCCGGGGAGGCTACGAGCAGTACTTC. Amino acids: CAWDRRGGYEQYF.